The 21 T cell receptor beta chains below were found in one sample sequenced in a study of graft-versus-host responses after intestinal transplantation. Generated by immunoSEQ multiplex PCR, the TCRdb table keeps only in-frame clones and is missing some. The sample shows about 97,000 clones, approximately 92% of them seen only once. Specimen: PBMCs, collected 450 to 460 days after intestinal transplant. The receptors stem from a human patient who received an intestinal transplant, so some T cells may come from the graft donor.

The chain links TRBV19 to TRBJ1-2; D uncertain. The V and J ends lost 9 bases and 4 bases respectively, with 12 bases between them. Germline CDR1 LNHDA, CDR2 SQIVND (reference sequence). The CDR3 length is 12 residues. DNA of the CDR3: TGTGCCAGCAGCCCGGGAACCTATGGCTACACCTTC. Translating gives CASSPGTYGYTF.

The J gene is TRBJ2-7, the V gene TRBV19; D is possibly TRBD1 (5 bases). With 3 bases removed from V and 4 bases from J, the gap between germline ends came to 16 bases. In germline, CDR1 is LNHDA, CDR2 SQIVND (reference sequence). This CDR3 region has 15 residues. The DNA of the CDR3 is TGTGCCAGTAGTATTAGTTGGGGCAGGGCGTACGAGCAGTACTTC. This translates into CASSISWGRAYEQYF.

This clone has a handful of counts. In nucleotides, the CDR3 is TGTGCCAGCAGTGAAGAGGTGGGTGGGACTGAAGCTTTCTTT. Its protein product is CASSEEVGGTEAFF. This chain links TRBV2 with TRBJ1-1; no firm D call. Germline-derived CDR1 and CDR2 are SNHLY and FYNNEI. The V and J ends lost 1 base and 5 bases respectively, with 11 bases between them. This CDR3 is built from 14 residues.

The rearrangement joins TRBV27 to TRBJ1-5, with 12 nucleotides matching TRBD1. Losses at the gene ends were 0 bases for V and 1 base for J; bases not matched to a gene: 4. The CDR3 contains 18 residues. Per the germline V gene, CDR1 is MNHEY and CDR2 is SMNVEV (reference sequence). The CDR3 region is CASSLSGTGGASNQPQHF. The CDR3 DNA reads as TGTGCCAGCAGTTTATCGGGGACAGGGGGCGCGAGCAATCAGCCCCAGCATTTT.

Only one count was recorded for this clone. J is TRBJ2-3 and V is TRBV18; 7 nucleotides match TRBD2. The CDR3 has 15 amino acids. V lost 3 bases and J lost 0; bases outside the gene matches: 3. CDR1 and CDR2 from the germline V gene are KGHSH and LQKENI. CDR3 amino acids: CASSPGGGSTDTQYF. CDR3 nucleotide sequence: TGTGCCAGCTCACCCGGGGGAGGGAGCACAGATACGCAGTATTTT. Combining the CDR3 with reference TRBV18 and TRBJ2-3 gives the whole variable domain NAGVMQNPRHLVRRRGQEARLRCSPMKGHSHVYWYRQLPEEGLKFMVYLQKENIIDESGMPKERFSAEFPKEGPSILRIQQVVRGDSAAYFCASSPGGGSTDTQYFGPGTRLTVL.

This chain links TRBV5-1 with TRBJ2-3; D is ambiguous. Trimming pared 0 bases from V and 2 bases from J, leaving 10 bases between. The CDR3 runs 15 residues. Germline values: CDR1 SGHRS, CDR2 YFSETQ. CDR3 in amino acids: CASSLVGPSTDTQYF. As DNA, the CDR3 is TGCGCCAGCAGCTTGGTAGGTCCCTCCACAGATACGCAGTATTTT.

This clone appeared a few times. The V and J genes are TRBV15 and TRBJ2-2; TRBD1 aligns across 9 bases. CDR3 length: 16 amino acids. Looked up from germline, CDR1 is LNHNV and CDR2 is YYDKDF (reference sequence). J lost 4 bases, V lost 5 bases, and 8 bases had no gene match. The CDR3 loop reads CATSPRTGEPTGELFF. In nucleotides, the CDR3 is TGTGCCACCAGCCCCCGGACAGGGGAGCCCACCGGGGAGCTGTTTTTT.

Concerning this clone: Other DNA sequences from this sample encode an identical CDR3 as well. This rearrangement joins TRBV12-5 to TRBJ1-1, with D hard to call. This CDR3 comprises 12 residues. The V end was cut by 6 bases, the J end by 5 bases, with 10 bases between. CDR1 and CDR2 (germline): LGHNT, FRNRAP. The CDR3 spells CASGLGGTEAFF. The DNA of the CDR3 is TGTGCTAGTGGCTTAGGTGGTACTGAAGCTTTCTTT. Combining the CDR3 with reference TRBV12-5 and TRBJ1-1 gives the whole variable domain DARVTQTPRHKVTEMGQEVTMRCQPILGHNTVFWYRQTMMQGLELLAYFRNRAPLDDSGMPKDRFSAEMPDATLATLKIQPSEPRDSAVYFCASGLGGTEAFFGQGTRLTVV.

This chain uses TRBV19 with TRBJ1-2; D remains ambiguous. CDR3 length: 15 residues. V was cut by 5 bases and J by 4 bases, with 17 bases left in between. Germline values: CDR1 LNHDA, CDR2 SQIVND (reference sequence). CDR3 sequence (DNA): TGTGCCAGTAGTCCCGAACAAACGGCGAGCTATGGCTACACCTTC. This sequence encodes CASSPEQTASYGYTF.

The V gene is TRBV27, the J gene TRBJ2-6, with D perhaps matching TRBD1 (6 bases). Germline CDR1 and CDR2: MNHEY and SMNVEV (reference sequence). The CDR3 sequence is 17 residues long. Trimming took 7 bases from V and 0 from J, leaving 16 bases between them. The CDR3 DNA is TGTGCCAGCAAAAAGGACAGTGTAAGCTCTGGGGCCAACGTCCTGACTTTC. Its protein is CASKKDSVSSGANVLTF.

The table lists this clone with a few counts. The rearrangement joins TRBV19 to TRBJ1-5; 8 nucleotides agree with TRBD1. This CDR3 has 17 amino acids. The J segment lost 2 bases and the V segment lost 3 bases, leaving 9 bases of the junction unmatched. CDR1 LNHDA and CDR2 SQIVND come from the germline V gene (reference sequence). The CDR3 loop reads CASSIPQSTGGNQPQHF. The CDR3 DNA reads TGTGCCAGTAGTATTCCCCAATCGACAGGGGGCAATCAGCCCCAGCATTTT. Full variable domain (missing parts from reference TRBV19 and TRBJ1-5): DGGITQSPKYLFRKEGQNVTLSCEQNLNHDAMYWYRQDPGQGLRLIYYSQIVNDFQKGDIAEGYSVSREKKESFPLTVTSAQKNPTAFYLCASSIPQSTGGNQPQHFGDGTRLSIL.

The chain carries TRBV11-2 and TRBJ2-2; D is uncertain. The germline V gene encodes CDR1 SGHAT and CDR2 FQNNGV. The CDR3 runs to 15 residues. The germline V and J ends were trimmed by 8 bases and 5 bases, with 18 bases remaining between them. Here the CDR3 reads CASRNPGLRTGELFF. The CDR3 nucleotides read TGTGCCAGCCGAAACCCGGGCCTCCGAACCGGGGAGCTGTTTTTT.

The rearrangement uses TRBV7-9 and TRBJ2-2; 12 bases are shared with TRBD1. Germline CDR1 SEHNR, CDR2 FQNEAQ (reference sequence). V gave up 8 bases and J gave up 5 bases; unmatched junction bases: 3. The CDR3 extends over 14 amino acids. The CDR3 nucleotides read TGTGCCAGCGAGGGACAGGGGGCAACCGGGGAGCTGTTTTTT. Translated: CASEGQGATGELFF.

The V gene is TRBV6-1, the J gene TRBJ2-7; maybe TRBD1 (5 bases). Trimming cost V 1 base and J 3 bases, with 10 bases left between them. This CDR3 has 14 residues. The germline V gene encodes CDR1 MNHNS and CDR2 SASEGT. The CDR3 sequence is CASSEGQRFYEQYF. CDR3 DNA: TGTGCCAGCAGTGAAGGACAGCGATTCTACGAGCAGTACTTC.

This rearrangement joins TRBV28 to TRBJ2-1; 9 bases are shared with TRBD1. The ends lost 4 bases at V and 6 bases at J; junction bases unmatched: 13. CDR3 length: 17 amino acids. Germline CDR1 is MDHEN and CDR2 is SYDVKM. CDR3 region: CASSSSNRGRFFNEQFF. The CDR3 nucleotides are TGTGCCAGCAGTTCCTCCAACAGGGGGCGGTTTTTCAATGAGCAGTTCTTC.

The rearrangement joins TRBV6-5 to TRBJ2-7, with no clear D. Germline loops: CDR1 MNHEY, CDR2 SVGAGI. There are 11 residues in the CDR3. V lost 5 bases and J 4 bases, leaving 6 bases between the germline ends. CDR3 bases: TGTGCCAGCAGTCTCGGGTACGAGCAGTACTTC. Translated, it gives CASSLGYEQYF.

This clone was found a few times. Other DNA sequences from this sample encode an identical CDR3 as well. In nucleotides, the CDR3 is TGTGCCAGCAGTTACGGGGGTCCCTATGGCTACACCTTC. It translates to CASSYGGPYGYTF. V usage is TRBV6-5 and J usage is TRBJ1-2, with a weak D call TRBD1 (5 bases). Trimming shortened V by 2 bases and J by 4 bases, and 8 bases separated the two germline ends. Germline V lookup: CDR1 MNHEY, CDR2 SVGAGI. CDR3 length equals 13 residues.

Worth noting for this clone: The same CDR3 can be traced to other DNA sequences in this sample. The chain links TRBV7-3 to TRBJ1-1, with D unresolved. V lost 1 base, J lost 1 base, and 4 bases lay in between. The CDR3 totals 13 residues. The germline CDR1 and CDR2 sequences are SGHTA and FQGTGA. CDR3: CASSLRENTEAFF. The CDR3 DNA reads TGTGCCAGCAGCTTAAGAGAGAACACTGAAGCTTTCTTT.

The V call is TRBV7-9, the J call TRBJ2-1, with no clear D. V was clipped by 1 base and J by 6 bases, with 7 bases between them. Per germline, CDR1 SEHNR and CDR2 FQNEAQ (reference sequence). The CDR3 spans 13 residues. This CDR3 is CASSLGTFNEQFF. CDR3 sequence (DNA): TGTGCCAGCAGCTTAGGAACCTTCAATGAGCAGTTCTTC.

The chain combines TRBV6-1 with TRBJ1-5; D is perhaps TRBD1 (6 bases). V was pared by 10 bases and J by 6 bases, with 16 bases between. There are 13 residues in the CDR3. The germline V gene encodes CDR1 MNHNS and CDR2 SASEGT. CDR3 bases: TGTGCCACCGGGGTAGGGGACATTCAGCCCCAGCATTTT. Translating it yields CATGVGDIQPQHF.

This chain uses TRBV19 with TRBJ1-3; D gene ambiguous. Trimming pared 5 bases from V and 8 bases from J, leaving 7 bases between. From germline, CDR1 is LNHDA and CDR2 SQIVND (reference sequence). The CDR3 has 11 residues. CDR3 sequence reads: CASSALYTIYF. The CDR3 coding sequence is TGTGCCAGTAGTGCACTTTACACCATATATTTT.